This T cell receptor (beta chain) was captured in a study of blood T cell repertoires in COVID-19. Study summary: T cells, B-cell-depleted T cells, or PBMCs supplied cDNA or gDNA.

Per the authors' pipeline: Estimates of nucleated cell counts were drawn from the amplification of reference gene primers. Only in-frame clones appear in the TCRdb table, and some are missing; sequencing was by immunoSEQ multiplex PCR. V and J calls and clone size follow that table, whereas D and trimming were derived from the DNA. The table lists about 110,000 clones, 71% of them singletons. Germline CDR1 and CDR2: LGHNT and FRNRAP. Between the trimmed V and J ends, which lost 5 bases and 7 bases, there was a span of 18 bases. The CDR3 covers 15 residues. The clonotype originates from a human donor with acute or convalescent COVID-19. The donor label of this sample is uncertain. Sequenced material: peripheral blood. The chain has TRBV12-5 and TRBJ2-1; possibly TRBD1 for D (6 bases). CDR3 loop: CASGSRGRGRNEQFF. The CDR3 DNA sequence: TGTGCTAGTGGTAGTCGTGGCAGGGGTAGAAATGAGCAGTTCTTC. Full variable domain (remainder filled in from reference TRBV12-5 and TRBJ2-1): DARVTQTPRHKVTEMGQEVTMRCQPILGHNTVFWYRQTMMQGLELLAYFRNRAPLDDSGMPKDRFSAEMPDATLATLKIQPSEPRDSAVYFCASGSRGRGRNEQFFGPGTRLTVL.